This T cell receptor (beta chain) was documented in a study of blood T cell repertoires in COVID-19. Looking at the study overall: Donors in the United States, Italy and Spain gave samples during acute or convalescent COVID-19. PBMCs, B-cell-depleted T cells, or T cells provided the cDNA or gDNA that made up the material.

Per the original data handling: Amplification of reference gene primers provided the estimated nucleated cell counts. This table comes from immunoSEQ multiplex PCR, and its TCRdb copy is limited to in-frame clones, with some not included. Clone size and the V and J calls come from that table; the DNA yielded D and trimming. The sample lists about 72,000 clones, around 80% seen once, with about 19% in the top ten. V lost 4 bases and J 7 bases, leaving 18 bases between the germline ends. Germline CDR1 and CDR2: SGHKS and YYEKEE (reference sequence). This CDR3 has 14 residues. The sequence came from a human donor in a cohort sampled during active COVID-19. Sequences were obtained from peripheral blood. The V call is TRBV5-5, the J call TRBJ2-7, with D possibly being TRBD1 (6 bases). CDR3 DNA: TGTGCCAGCAGCACAGGGTCTGGGGGAAGGGAGCAGTACTTC. It codes for CASSTGSGGREQYF.